This T cell receptor beta chain derives from a study of blood T cell repertoires in COVID-19. Across the study: Samples came from the United States, Italy and Spain, spanning acute and convalescent COVID-19.

Authors' analysis steps: Estimated nucleated cell counts came from reference gene primer amplification. Measured with immunoSEQ multiplex PCR; TCRdb has only the in-frame clones, and not every one. D and trimming come from the DNA, and the V and J calls and clone size come from that table. Here the sample spans about 210,000 clones, roughly 83% being singletons. Participant age was roughly 18 to 100 years, and participants resided in around 24 US areas. Assignments of participants to cohorts depended upon their own reported clinical history. The sample consisted of PBMCs or T cells enriched from blood (not recorded which). This receptor was obtained from a man aged 40-49 years with acute COVID-19.

The CDR3: CSMRQGELTEAFF. As DNA, the CDR3 is TGCAGCATGCGACAGGGAGAGTTGACTGAAGCTTTCTTT. The chain carries TRBV29-1 and TRBJ1-1, with 7 bases fitting TRBD1. CDR1 is SQVTM, CDR2 ANQGSEA, per germline. The CDR3 is made up of 13 amino acids. J gave up 5 bases and V 8 bases, and 11 bases lay outside the gene matches.